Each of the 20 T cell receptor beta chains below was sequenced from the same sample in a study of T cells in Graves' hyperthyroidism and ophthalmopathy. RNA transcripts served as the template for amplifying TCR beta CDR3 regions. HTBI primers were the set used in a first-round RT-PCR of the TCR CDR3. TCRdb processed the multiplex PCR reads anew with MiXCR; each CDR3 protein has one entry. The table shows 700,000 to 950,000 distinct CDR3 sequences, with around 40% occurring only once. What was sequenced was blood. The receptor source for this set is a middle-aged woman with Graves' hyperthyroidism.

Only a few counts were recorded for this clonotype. CDR3 DNA sequence: TGTGCCAGCAGCCGCCTGGATGTTCCGCAGCCCCAGCATTTT. Encoded protein: CASSRLDVPQPQHF. The chain has TRBV12-3 or TRBV12-4 and TRBJ1-5; D gene ambiguous. The length of the CDR3 is 14 residues. V lost 6 bases to trimming and J lost 7 bases, with 16 bases between them.

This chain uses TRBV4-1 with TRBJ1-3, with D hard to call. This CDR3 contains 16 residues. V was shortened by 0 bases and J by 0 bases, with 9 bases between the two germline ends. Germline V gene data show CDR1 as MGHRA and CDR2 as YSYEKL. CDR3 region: CASSQDQTFSGNTIYF. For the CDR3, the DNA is TGCGCCAGCAGCCAAGATCAGACTTTCTCTGGAAACACCATATATTTT.

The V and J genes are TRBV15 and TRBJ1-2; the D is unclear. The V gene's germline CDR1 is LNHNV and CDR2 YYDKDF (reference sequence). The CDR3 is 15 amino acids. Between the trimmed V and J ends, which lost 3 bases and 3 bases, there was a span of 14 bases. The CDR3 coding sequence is TGTGCCACCAGCAGTTTAACTACCGATTACTATGGCTACACCTTC. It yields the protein CATSSLTTDYYGYTF.

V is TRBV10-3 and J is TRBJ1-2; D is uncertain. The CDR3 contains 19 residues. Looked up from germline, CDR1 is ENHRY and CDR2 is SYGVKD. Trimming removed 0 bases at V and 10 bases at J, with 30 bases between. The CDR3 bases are TGTGCCATCAGTGAGTCAAGGCCTGGAAGCCAAGATGAAGTTCAGGTCTACACCTTC. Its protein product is CAISESRPGSQDEVQVYTF.

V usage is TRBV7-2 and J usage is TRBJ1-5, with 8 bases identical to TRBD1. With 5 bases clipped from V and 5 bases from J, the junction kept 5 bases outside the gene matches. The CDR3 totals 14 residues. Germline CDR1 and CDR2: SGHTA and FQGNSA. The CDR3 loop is CASSGPGGYQPQHF. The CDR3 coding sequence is TGTGCCAGCAGCGGGCCAGGGGGCTATCAGCCCCAGCATTTT.

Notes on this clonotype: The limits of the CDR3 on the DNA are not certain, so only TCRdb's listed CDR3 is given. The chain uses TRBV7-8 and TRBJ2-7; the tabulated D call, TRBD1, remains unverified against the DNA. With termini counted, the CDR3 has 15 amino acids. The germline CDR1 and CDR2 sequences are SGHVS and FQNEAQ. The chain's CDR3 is CACSARAGFTYEQYF.

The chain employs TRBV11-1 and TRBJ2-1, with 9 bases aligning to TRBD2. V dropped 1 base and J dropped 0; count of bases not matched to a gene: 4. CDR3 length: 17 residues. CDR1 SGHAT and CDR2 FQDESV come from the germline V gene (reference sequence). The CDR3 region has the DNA TGTGCCAGCAGCTTAGGCGGGAGGGCCGTCTCCTACAATGAGCAGTTCTTC. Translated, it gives CASSLGGRAVSYNEQFF.

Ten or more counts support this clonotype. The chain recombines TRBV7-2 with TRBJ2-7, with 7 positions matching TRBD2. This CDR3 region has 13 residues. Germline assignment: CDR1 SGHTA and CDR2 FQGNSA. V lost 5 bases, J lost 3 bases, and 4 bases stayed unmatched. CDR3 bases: TGTGCCAGCAGCGGGGACTACCGCTACGAGCAGTACTTC. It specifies CASSGDYRYEQYF. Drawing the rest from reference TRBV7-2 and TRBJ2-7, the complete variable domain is GAGVSQSPSNKVTEKGKDVELRCDPISGHTALYWYRQSLGQGLEFLIYFQGNSAPDKSGLPSDRFSAERTGGSVSTLTIQRTQQEDSAVYLCASSGDYRYEQYFGPGTRLTVT.

CDR3 loop: CASKTLLGREANVLTF. The DNA of the CDR3 is TGTGCCAGCAAGACCTTACTCGGCAGGGAGGCCAACGTCCTGACTTTC. This chain links TRBV2 with TRBJ2-6; weak D call: TRBD1 (5 bases). The CDR3 sequence is 16 residues long. The germline CDR1 and CDR2 sequences are SNHLY and FYNNEI. The germline V and J ends were trimmed by 7 bases and 6 bases, with 19 bases remaining between them.

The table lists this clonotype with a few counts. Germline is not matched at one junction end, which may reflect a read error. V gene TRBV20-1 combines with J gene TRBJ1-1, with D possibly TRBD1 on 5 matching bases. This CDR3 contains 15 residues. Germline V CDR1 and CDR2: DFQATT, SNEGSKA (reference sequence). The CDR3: CSARAFGAGNPEAFF. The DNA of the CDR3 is TGCAGTGCTAGAGCATTCGGGGCAGGGAACCCTGAAGCTTTCTTT.

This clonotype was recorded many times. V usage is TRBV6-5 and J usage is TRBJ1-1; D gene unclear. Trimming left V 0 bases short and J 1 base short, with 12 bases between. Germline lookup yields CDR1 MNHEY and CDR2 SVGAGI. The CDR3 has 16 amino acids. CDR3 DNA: TGTGCCAGCAGTTACTCCCCAACTTTCGAGAACACTGAAGCTTTCTTT. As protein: CASSYSPTFENTEAFF.

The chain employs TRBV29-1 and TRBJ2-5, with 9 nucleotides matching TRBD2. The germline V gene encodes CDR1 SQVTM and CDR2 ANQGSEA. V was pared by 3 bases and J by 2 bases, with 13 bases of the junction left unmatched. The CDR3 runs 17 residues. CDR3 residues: CSVDDGVAGALQETQYF. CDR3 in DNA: TGCAGCGTTGACGACGGGGTAGCGGGGGCTTTACAAGAGACCCAGTACTTC.

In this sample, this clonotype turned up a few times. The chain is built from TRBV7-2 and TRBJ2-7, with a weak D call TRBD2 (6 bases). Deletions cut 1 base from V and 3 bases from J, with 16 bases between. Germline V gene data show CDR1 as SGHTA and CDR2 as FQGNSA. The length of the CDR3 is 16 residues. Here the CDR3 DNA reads TGTGCCAGCAGCTTAGGGTTAACGGGAGTGGGCTACGAGCAGTACTTC. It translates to CASSLGLTGVGYEQYF.

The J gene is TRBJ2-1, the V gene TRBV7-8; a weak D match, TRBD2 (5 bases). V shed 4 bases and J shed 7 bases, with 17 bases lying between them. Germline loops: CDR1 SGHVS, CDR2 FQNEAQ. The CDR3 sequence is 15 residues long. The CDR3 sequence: CASSSQTASRNEQFF. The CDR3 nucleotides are TGTGCCAGCAGCTCACAAACAGCTAGCCGTAATGAGCAGTTCTTC.

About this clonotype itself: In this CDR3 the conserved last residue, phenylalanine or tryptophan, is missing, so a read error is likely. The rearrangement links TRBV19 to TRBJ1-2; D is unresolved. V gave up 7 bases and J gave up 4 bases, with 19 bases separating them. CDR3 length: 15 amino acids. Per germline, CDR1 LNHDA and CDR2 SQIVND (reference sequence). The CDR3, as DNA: TGTGCCAGTACCCGGGATACCCCGCCTAGCTATGGCTACACCCTC. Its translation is CASTRDTPPSYGYTL.

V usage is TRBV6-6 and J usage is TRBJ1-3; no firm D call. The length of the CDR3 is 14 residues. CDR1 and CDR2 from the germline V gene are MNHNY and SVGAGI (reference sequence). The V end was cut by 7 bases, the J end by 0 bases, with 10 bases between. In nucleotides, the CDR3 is TGTGCCAGCAACCGCCCAGGCTCTGGAAACACCATATATTTT. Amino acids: CASNRPGSGNTIYF.

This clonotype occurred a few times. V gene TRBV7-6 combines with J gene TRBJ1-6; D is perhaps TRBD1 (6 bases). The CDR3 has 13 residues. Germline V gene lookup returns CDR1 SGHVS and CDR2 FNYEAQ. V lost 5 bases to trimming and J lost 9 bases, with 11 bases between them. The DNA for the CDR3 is TGTGCCAGCAGCCGGGACATAGGTTCACCCCTCCACTTT. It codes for CASSRDIGSPLHF.

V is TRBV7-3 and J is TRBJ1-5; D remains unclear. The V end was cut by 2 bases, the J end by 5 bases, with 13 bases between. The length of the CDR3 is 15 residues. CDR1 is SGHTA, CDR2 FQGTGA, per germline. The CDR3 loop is CASSLVAGSDQPQHF. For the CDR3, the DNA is TGTGCCAGCAGCTTAGTAGCGGGGAGCGATCAGCCCCAGCATTTT.

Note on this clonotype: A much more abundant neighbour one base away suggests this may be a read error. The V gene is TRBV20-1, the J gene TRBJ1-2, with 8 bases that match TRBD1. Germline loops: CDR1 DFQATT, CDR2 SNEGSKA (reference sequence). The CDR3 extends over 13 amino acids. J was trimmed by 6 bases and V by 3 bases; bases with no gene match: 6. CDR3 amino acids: CSASGTGNDGYTF. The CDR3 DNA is TGCAGTGCTAGCGGGACAGGCAATGATGGCTACACCTTC.

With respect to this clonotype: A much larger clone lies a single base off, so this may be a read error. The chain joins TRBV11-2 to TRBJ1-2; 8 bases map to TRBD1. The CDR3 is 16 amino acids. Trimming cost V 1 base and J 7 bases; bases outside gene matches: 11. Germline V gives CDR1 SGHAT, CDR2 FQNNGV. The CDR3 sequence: CASSLGAGGASGGYTF. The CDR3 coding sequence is TGTGCCAGCAGCTTAGGGGCAGGGGGCGCGTCGGGTGGCTACACCTTC.